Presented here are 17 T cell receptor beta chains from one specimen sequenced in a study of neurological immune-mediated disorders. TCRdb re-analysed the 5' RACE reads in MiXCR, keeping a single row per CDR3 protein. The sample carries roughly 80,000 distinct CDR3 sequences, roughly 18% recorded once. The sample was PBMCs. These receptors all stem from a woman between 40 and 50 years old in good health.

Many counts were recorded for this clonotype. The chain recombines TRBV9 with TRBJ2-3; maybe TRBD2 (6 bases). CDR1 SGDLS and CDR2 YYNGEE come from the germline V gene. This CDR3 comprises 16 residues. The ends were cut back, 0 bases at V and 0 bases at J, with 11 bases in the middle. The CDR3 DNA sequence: TGTGCCAGCAGCGTAGAGGCGGGGCCTAGCACAGATACGCAGTATTTT. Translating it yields CASSVEAGPSTDTQYF.

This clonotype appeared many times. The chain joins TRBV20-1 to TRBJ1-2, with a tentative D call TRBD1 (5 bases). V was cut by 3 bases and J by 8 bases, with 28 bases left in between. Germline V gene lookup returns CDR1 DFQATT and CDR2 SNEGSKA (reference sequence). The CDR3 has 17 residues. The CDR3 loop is CSARRREGSLIQGGYTF. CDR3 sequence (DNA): TGCAGTGCTAGGCGCAGGGAGGGTAGCCTCATCCAAGGGGGCTACACCTTC.

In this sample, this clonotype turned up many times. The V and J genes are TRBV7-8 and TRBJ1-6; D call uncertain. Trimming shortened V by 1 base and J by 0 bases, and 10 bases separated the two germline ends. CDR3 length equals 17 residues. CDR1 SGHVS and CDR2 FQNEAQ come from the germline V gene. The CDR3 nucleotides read TGTGCCAGCAGCTTAGGGGGTGGGAGCTCCTATAATTCACCCCTCCACTTT. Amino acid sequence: CASSLGGGSSYNSPLHF.

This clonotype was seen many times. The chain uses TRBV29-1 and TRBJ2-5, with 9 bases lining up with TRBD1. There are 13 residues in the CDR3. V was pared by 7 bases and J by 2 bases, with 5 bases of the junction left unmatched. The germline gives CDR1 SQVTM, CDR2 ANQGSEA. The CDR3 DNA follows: TGCAGCGCCCCGGGACAGGGACAAGAGACCCAGTACTTC. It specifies CSAPGQGQETQYF.

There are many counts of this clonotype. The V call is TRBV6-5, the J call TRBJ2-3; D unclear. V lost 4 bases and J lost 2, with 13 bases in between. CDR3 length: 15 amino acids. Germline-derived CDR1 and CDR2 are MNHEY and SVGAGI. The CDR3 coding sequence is TGTGCCAGCAGTTCCGACACCCAAACCACAGATACGCAGTATTTT. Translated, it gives CASSSDTQTTDTQYF.

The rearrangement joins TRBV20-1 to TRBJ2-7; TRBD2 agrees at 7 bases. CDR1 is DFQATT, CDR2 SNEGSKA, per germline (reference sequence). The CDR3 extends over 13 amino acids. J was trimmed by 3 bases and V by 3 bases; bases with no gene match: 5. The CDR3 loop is CSARGTINYEQYF. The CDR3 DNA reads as TGCAGTGCTAGGGGGACTATTAACTACGAGCAGTACTTC.

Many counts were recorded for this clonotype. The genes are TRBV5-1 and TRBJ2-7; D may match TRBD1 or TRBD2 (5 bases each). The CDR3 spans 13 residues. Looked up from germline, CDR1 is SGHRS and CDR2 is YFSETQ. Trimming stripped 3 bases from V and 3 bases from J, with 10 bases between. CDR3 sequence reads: CASSSGPDYEQYV. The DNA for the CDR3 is TGCGCCAGCAGCTCGGGACCGGACTACGAGCAGTACGTC.

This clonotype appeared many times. The DNA of the CDR3 is TGCGCCAGCAGGCTCCTGACAGCGGGGGGCACAGATACGCAGTATTTT. It yields the protein CASRLLTAGGTDTQYF. The chain links TRBV5-1 to TRBJ2-3; TRBD2 matches 8 bases. CDR1 and CDR2 (germline): SGHRS, YFSETQ. V lost 5 bases and J lost 1; bases outside the gene matches: 9. The CDR3 has 16 amino acids. Filled out from reference TRBV5-1 and TRBJ2-3, the complete variable domain reads KAGVTQTPRYLIKTRGQQVTLSCSPISGHRSVSWYQQTPGQGLQFLFEYFSETQRNKGNFPGRFSGRQFSNSRSEMNVSTLELGDSALYLCASRLLTAGGTDTQYFGPGTRLTVL.

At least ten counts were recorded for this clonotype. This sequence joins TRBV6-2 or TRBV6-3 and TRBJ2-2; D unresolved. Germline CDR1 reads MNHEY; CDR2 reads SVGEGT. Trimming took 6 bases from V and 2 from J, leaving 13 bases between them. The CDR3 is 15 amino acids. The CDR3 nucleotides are TGTGCCAGCAGCCGGGCGCAAGGAAACACCGGGGAGCTGTTTTTT. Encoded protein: CASSRAQGNTGELFF.

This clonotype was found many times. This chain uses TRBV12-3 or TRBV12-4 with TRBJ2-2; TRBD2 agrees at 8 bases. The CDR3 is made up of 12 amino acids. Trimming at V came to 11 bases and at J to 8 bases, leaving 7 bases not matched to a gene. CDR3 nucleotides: TGTGCCGGCTCGCGGGGGGCAGGGGAGCTGTTTTTT. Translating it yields CAGSRGAGELFF.

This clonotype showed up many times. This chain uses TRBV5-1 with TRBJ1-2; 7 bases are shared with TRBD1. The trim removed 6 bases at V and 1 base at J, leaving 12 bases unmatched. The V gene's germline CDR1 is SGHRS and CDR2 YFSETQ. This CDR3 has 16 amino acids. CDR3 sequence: CASKRTGSSLNYGYTF. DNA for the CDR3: TGCGCCAGCAAACGGACAGGATCCTCACTTAACTATGGCTACACCTTC.

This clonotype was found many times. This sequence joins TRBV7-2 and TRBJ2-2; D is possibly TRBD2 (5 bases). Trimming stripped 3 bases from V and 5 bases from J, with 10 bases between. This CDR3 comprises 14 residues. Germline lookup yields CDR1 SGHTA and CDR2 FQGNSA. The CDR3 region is CASSFGIATGELFF. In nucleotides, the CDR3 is TGTGCCAGCAGCTTCGGGATTGCGACCGGGGAGCTGTTTTTT.

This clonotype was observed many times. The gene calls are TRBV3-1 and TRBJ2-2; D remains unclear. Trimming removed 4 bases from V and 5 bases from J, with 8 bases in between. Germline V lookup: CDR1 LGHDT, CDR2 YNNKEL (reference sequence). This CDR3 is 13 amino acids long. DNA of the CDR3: TGTGCCAGCAGCCCGCTTAGGACCGGGGAGCTGTTTTTT. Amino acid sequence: CASSPLRTGELFF.

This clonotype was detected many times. The CDR3 loop is CATGRGGEQYV. Written as DNA, the CDR3 is TGTGCCACTGGGAGGGGGGGCGAGCAGTACGTC. The chain employs TRBV10-3 and TRBJ2-7; a possible D gene is TRBD2 (7 bases). Germline V lookup: CDR1 ENHRY, CDR2 SYGVKD. The CDR3 covers 11 residues. V was trimmed by 10 bases and J by 6 bases, leaving 13 bases between them.

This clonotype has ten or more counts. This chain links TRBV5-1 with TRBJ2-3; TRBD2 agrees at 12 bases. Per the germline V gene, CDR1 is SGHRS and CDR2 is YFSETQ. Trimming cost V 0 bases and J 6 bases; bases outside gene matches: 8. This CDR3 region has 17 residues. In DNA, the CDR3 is TGCGCCAGCAGCTTGGATTCGCTAGCGGGGGGGTTTGATACGCAGTATTTT. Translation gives CASSLDSLAGGFDTQYF.

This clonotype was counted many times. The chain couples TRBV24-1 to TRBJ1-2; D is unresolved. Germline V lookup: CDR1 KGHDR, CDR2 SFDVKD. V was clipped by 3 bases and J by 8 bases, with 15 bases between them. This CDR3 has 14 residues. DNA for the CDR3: TGTGCCACCAGTGATGGGATTATTGGAGGCGGCTACACCTTC. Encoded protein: CATSDGIIGGGYTF.

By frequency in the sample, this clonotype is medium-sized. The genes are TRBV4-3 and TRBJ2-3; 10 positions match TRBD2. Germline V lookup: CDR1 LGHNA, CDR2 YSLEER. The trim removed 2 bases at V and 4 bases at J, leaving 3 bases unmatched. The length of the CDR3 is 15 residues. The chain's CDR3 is CASSQSGGAADTQYF. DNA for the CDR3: TGCGCCAGCAGCCAAAGCGGGGGGGCCGCAGATACGCAGTATTTT.